What follows are 25 T cell receptor beta chains derived from one specimen sequenced in a study of Graves' ophthalmopathy and Graves' hyperthyroidism. Amplifying from RNA transcripts, the study obtained TCR beta CDR3 regions. The library came from an HTBI-primed first-round RT-PCR and a second-round multiplex PCR. TCRdb fed the multiplex PCR reads into MiXCR, producing one record per CDR3 protein. This table holds 680,000 or so distinct CDR3 sequences, 20% to 25% found once. Specimen: peripheral blood. These receptor sequences come from a young woman with stable Graves' hyperthyroidism. Some clones in this sample may be carry-over from other donors' samples.

This clonotype was seen at least ten times. The chain carries TRBV6-1 and TRBJ2-3; possibly TRBD2 for D (5 bases). V was clipped by 2 bases and J by 3 bases, with 12 bases between them. The CDR3 extends over 15 amino acids. From germline, CDR1 is MNHNS and CDR2 SASEGT. The CDR3 loop reads CASSEISGSTDTQYF. The CDR3 coding sequence is TGTGCCAGCAGTGAAATATCGGGGTCAACAGATACGCAGTATTTT.

This clonotype was picked up a small number of times. The chain carries TRBV11-1 and TRBJ2-5; the D is unclear. Trimming removed 3 bases from V and 4 bases from J, with 9 bases in between. Germline lookup yields CDR1 SGHAT and CDR2 FQDESV (reference sequence). The CDR3 has 13 residues. The CDR3 coding sequence is TGTGCCAGCAGCTTGCACTCAGGAGAGACCCAGTACTTC. Protein sequence: CASSLHSGETQYF.

The CDR3, as DNA: TGTGCCAGCAGTCCAGGGGACGGGACCCAGTACTTC. Translation gives CASSPGDGTQYF. This chain joins TRBV6-2 or TRBV6-3 and TRBJ2-5; D is perhaps TRBD1 (6 bases). From germline, CDR1 is MNHEY and CDR2 SVGEGT. This CDR3 spans 12 amino acids. V lost 5 bases and J 7 bases, leaving 11 bases between the germline ends.

V gene TRBV28 combines with J gene TRBJ1-5, with 7 bases aligning to TRBD1. V lost 7 bases to trimming and J lost 0 bases; unmatched junction nucleotides: 12. The CDR3 totals 17 residues. Germline CDR1 MDHEN, CDR2 SYDVKM. The CDR3 bases are TGTGCCAGCACACTTTCCGGGACAGTCTATAGCAATCAGCCCCAGCATTTT. This gives the protein CASTLSGTVYSNQPQHF.

CDR3 protein: CASSSGWTGIYTF. DNA of the CDR3: TGTGCCAGCTCCTCAGGGTGGACGGGGATCTACACCTTC. The V gene is TRBV27, the J gene TRBJ1-2; D might be TRBD1 (5 bases). Germline V gene sequence: CDR1 MNHEY, CDR2 SMNVEV (reference sequence). This CDR3 contains 13 residues. The ends were cut back, 8 bases at V and 10 bases at J, with 20 bases in the middle.

This clonotype was counted many times. V gene TRBV6-1 combines with J gene TRBJ1-5; D is perhaps TRBD1 (6 bases). The CDR3 consists of 18 residues. The V end was cut by 7 bases, the J end by 0 bases, with 22 bases between. The germline gives CDR1 MNHNS, CDR2 SASEGT. The CDR3 protein is CASTDTRGSLYSNQPQHF. CDR3 in DNA: TGTGCCAGCACTGATACCAGGGGCTCCTTATATAGCAATCAGCCCCAGCATTTT.

At least ten counts were recorded for this clonotype. The V gene is TRBV29-1, the J gene TRBJ2-4; 7 bases fit TRBD2. The J segment lost 6 bases and the V segment lost 4 bases, leaving 6 bases of the junction unmatched. The CDR3 has 13 amino acids. Germline CDR1 is SQVTM and CDR2 is ANQGSEA. CDR3 amino acids: CSVVVGGGNIQYF. The CDR3 coding sequence is TGCAGCGTTGTGGTTGGGGGGGGAAACATTCAGTACTTC.

This clonotype was seen many times. The chain recombines TRBV20-1 with TRBJ2-5; TRBD2 might be the D (6 bases). The CDR3 is 12 amino acids. V dropped 6 bases and J dropped 2 bases, with 10 bases sitting between them. Germline CDR1 reads DFQATT; CDR2 reads SNEGSKA (reference sequence). As DNA, the CDR3 is TGCAGTGCCCGGGGACTTCAAGAGACCCAGTACTTC. Its translation: CSARGLQETQYF.

This clonotype was counted at least ten times. This chain uses TRBV12-3 or TRBV12-4 with TRBJ1-2, with D possibly being TRBD1 (5 bases). There are 14 residues in the CDR3. V gave up 6 bases and J gave up 2 bases, with 13 bases separating them. CDR3: CASSAGGENYGYTF. The CDR3 region has the DNA TGTGCCAGCAGCGCGGGGGGGGAGAACTATGGCTACACCTTC.

This chain links TRBV6-1 with TRBJ1-1; 7 nucleotides agree with TRBD1. Germline CDR1 is MNHNS and CDR2 is SASEGT. The CDR3 contains 16 residues. Germline trimming cut 6 bases from V and 4 bases from J; bases unmatched to any gene: 14. This CDR3 reads CASSPRRGGVGTEAFF. The DNA of the CDR3 is TGTGCCAGCAGCCCCCGAAGAGGGGGCGTCGGCACTGAAGCTTTCTTT.

This clonotype was seen at least ten times. This chain connects TRBV7-8 to TRBJ2-5, with a possible D match to TRBD2 (7 bases). V lost 2 bases and J 4 bases, leaving 14 bases between the germline ends. The length of the CDR3 is 15 residues. Germline V gene lookup returns CDR1 SGHVS and CDR2 FQNEAQ. CDR3 residues: CASSLRGRERETQYF. The CDR3, as DNA: TGTGCCAGCAGCTTACGGGGGCGGGAGAGAGAGACCCAGTACTTC.

The rearrangement links TRBV6-4 to TRBJ1-1; D remains unclear. V was shortened by 6 bases and J by 4 bases, with 6 bases between the two germline ends. The CDR3 totals 11 residues. Germline loops: CDR1 MRHNA, CDR2 SNTAGT. CDR3 region: CASRVRTEAFF. The CDR3 DNA follows: TGTGCCAGCAGGGTTCGCACTGAAGCTTTCTTT.

Ten or more counts support this clonotype. This chain joins TRBV12-3 or TRBV12-4 and TRBJ2-7; 8 bases match TRBD1. The trim removed 8 bases at V and 4 bases at J, leaving 7 bases unmatched. The CDR3 is made up of 13 amino acids. The CDR3 region is CASLGTGPYEQYF. The CDR3 bases are TGTGCCAGCCTCGGGACAGGTCCATACGAGCAGTACTTC.

This clonotype was detected many times. The V and J genes are TRBV24-1 and TRBJ2-7, with 10 bases aligning to TRBD1. Germline lookup yields CDR1 KGHDR and CDR2 SFDVKD. There are 16 residues in the CDR3. The V segment lost 2 bases and the J segment 1 base; nucleotides outside the gene matches: 4. This chain's CDR3 is CATSDYGTGVSYEQYF. In DNA, the CDR3 is TGTGCCACCAGTGATTATGGGACAGGGGTATCCTACGAGCAGTACTTC.

The V gene is TRBV6-8, the J gene TRBJ2-7; tentative D call: TRBD2 (5 bases). CDR3 length equals 15 residues. CDR1 is MNHGY, CDR2 SAAAGT, per germline. V was trimmed by 0 bases and J by 10 bases, leaving 19 bases between them. The CDR3 DNA sequence: TGTGCCAGCAGTTACTCGACTTCGGCCATCCGGGAACAGTACTTC. It encodes CASSYSTSAIREQYF.

This clonotype was observed many times. V is TRBV27 and J is TRBJ1-1; a weak D match, TRBD1 (6 bases). The CDR3 covers 14 residues. The V end was cut by 6 bases, the J end by 4 bases, with 15 bases between. In germline, CDR1 is MNHEY, CDR2 SMNVEV (reference sequence). The CDR3 coding sequence is TGTGCCAGCAGACTGGAGGGCAGGGGCACTGAAGCTTTCTTT. As protein: CASRLEGRGTEAFF.

The sample holds many counts of this clonotype. The chain joins TRBV7-6 to TRBJ2-7, with unresolved D. Germline-derived CDR1 and CDR2 are SGHVS and FNYEAQ. Trimming pared 7 bases from V and 2 bases from J, leaving 15 bases between. The CDR3 consists of 14 residues. CDR3 loop: CASTPLDTPYEQYF. CDR3 bases: TGTGCCAGCACCCCCTTAGACACCCCCTACGAGCAGTACTTC.

The chain employs TRBV29-1 and TRBJ2-7, with D perhaps assigned TRBD1 or TRBD2 (5 bases each). CDR1 is SQVTM, CDR2 ANQGSEA, per germline. Deletions cut 6 bases from V and 7 bases from J, with 19 bases between. This CDR3 spans 13 amino acids. The CDR3 nucleotides read TGCAGCGTCGCCTTGGGGACCCCCTTGGAGCAGTACTTC. Translation: CSVALGTPLEQYF.

The sample holds many counts of this clonotype. The chain employs TRBV7-2 and TRBJ2-5; 10 bases align to TRBD1. V lost 5 bases to trimming and J lost 4 bases; unmatched junction nucleotides: 7. This CDR3 contains 15 residues. From germline, CDR1 is SGHTA and CDR2 FQGNSA. CDR3 nucleotides: TGTGCCAGCAGCCGCACTTGGACAGGGGGAGAGACCCAGTACTTC. Its protein product is CASSRTWTGGETQYF. Combining the CDR3 with reference TRBV7-2 and TRBJ2-5 gives the whole variable domain GAGVSQSPSNKVTEKGKDVELRCDPISGHTALYWYRQSLGQGLEFLIYFQGNSAPDKSGLPSDRFSAERTGGSVSTLTIQRTQQEDSAVYLCASSRTWTGGETQYFGPGTRLLVL.

There are many counts of this clonotype. The rearrangement uses TRBV6-1 and TRBJ1-3; D gene uncertain. V was clipped by 2 bases and J by 5 bases, with 1 base between them. The CDR3 is 11 residues long. CDR1 and CDR2 from the germline V gene are MNHNS and SASEGT. The CDR3 here is CASSERNTIYF. In nucleotides, the CDR3 is TGTGCCAGCAGTGAACGAAACACCATATATTTT.

To note about this clonotype: A much bigger clone sits one base away, suggesting this may be a read error. This rearrangement joins TRBV6-1 to TRBJ1-5, with D unclear. There are 15 residues in the CDR3. Germline values: CDR1 MNHNS, CDR2 SASEGT. CDR3 loop: CASTLRHNSNQPQDF. In nucleotides, the CDR3 is TGTGCCAGCACCCTTAGGCACAATAGCAATCAGCCCCAGGATTTT.

The chain employs TRBV13 and TRBJ2-2, with D perhaps assigned TRBD1 or TRBD2 (5 bases each). This CDR3 region has 16 residues. The germline V gene encodes CDR1 PRHDT and CDR2 FYEKMQ (reference sequence). Trimming pared 4 bases from V and 8 bases from J, leaving 20 bases between. DNA for the CDR3: TGTGCCAGCAGCTCGATCCGGGACGGAGGCGGTGGGGAGCTGTTTTTT. Its protein product is CASSSIRDGGGGELFF. Supplemented by reference TRBV13 and TRBJ2-2, the full variable domain reads AAGVIQSPRHLIKEKRETATLKCYPIPRHDTVYWYQQGPGQDPQFLISFYEKMQSDKGSIPDRFSAQQFSDYHSELNMSSLELGDSALYFCASSSIRDGGGGELFFGEGSRLTVL.

This clonotype was seen repeatedly, ten times or more. The J gene is TRBJ1-2, the V gene TRBV19; a possible D gene is TRBD1 (6 bases). Germline V gives CDR1 LNHDA, CDR2 SQIVND (reference sequence). The CDR3 runs to 13 residues. Trimming cost V 8 bases and J 8 bases, with 18 bases left between them. The CDR3 sequence is CASVGQTITGYTF. In DNA, the CDR3 is TGTGCCAGTGTCGGACAGACCATAACGGGCTACACCTTC.

This clonotype was detected ten times or more. CDR3 sequence reads: CASSPLRDRGRGEAFF. CDR3 in DNA: TGTGCCAGCAGTCCCCTCCGGGACAGGGGGCGAGGTGAAGCTTTCTTT. The chain combines TRBV12-3 or TRBV12-4 with TRBJ1-1, with 12 bases lining up with TRBD1. With V trimmed by 5 bases and J by 7 bases, 11 bases remained unmatched. CDR3 length equals 16 residues.

This clonotype came up a few times. The chain recombines TRBV6-5 with TRBJ1-1; D perhaps matches TRBD1 (6 bases). CDR1 is MNHEY, CDR2 SVGAGI, per germline. V gave up 2 bases and J gave up 4 bases, with 8 bases separating them. CDR3 length: 13 residues. This CDR3 reads CASSYLDSTEAFF. The CDR3 DNA sequence: TGTGCCAGCAGTTACCTGGACAGCACTGAAGCTTTCTTT.